What follows describes a single TCR beta chain. Its antigen is not identified. This entry comes from a study of cytomegalovirus exposure and HLA in healthy donors. Study observations and caveats: Most of the TCR beta V segments (in an earlier analysis) were productive either about 87% or about 30% of the time. In a later analysis, approximately 18,000 TCR beta sequences were associated with HLA alleles at 0.05 false discovery rate. A reported reduction in N-insertions relative to the 666-donor mean was seen in an Asian-associated ancestry cluster in a later analysis.

PCR amplification relied on 60 Vbeta primers (plus 13 Jbeta primers). Authors' analysis steps: Later, 80 million or so unique TCR beta chains were counted in an analysis, and approximately 10 million of them were shared. Produced via immunoSEQ multiplex PCR; TCRdb's table is partial and in-frame only. That table gives V, J and clone size, and the DNA gave D and trimming. The repertoire includes some 190,000 clones, around 76% of them detected once, and about 1.6% sits in the top ten. In germline, CDR1 is LNHDA, CDR2 SQIVND (reference sequence). Unmatched junction bases numbered 12, after V lost 5 bases and J lost 10 bases. The CDR3 extends over 15 amino acids.

The gene calls are TRBV19 and TRBJ2-1; 9 bases line up with TRBD1. Sample: PBMCs. This TCR came from a man aged 35 to 55 in good health and CMV-seronegative. CDR3 sequence: CASSSPGDRVGEQFF. CDR3 in DNA: TGTGCCAGTAGTTCCCCGGGGGACAGGGTAGGAGAGCAGTTCTTC. Full variable domain (outside the CDR3, taken from reference TRBV19 and TRBJ2-1): DGGITQSPKYLFRKEGQNVTLSCEQNLNHDAMYWYRQDPGQGLRLIYYSQIVNDFQKGDIAEGYSVSREKKESFPLTVTSAQKNPTAFYLCASSSPGDRVGEQFFGPGTRLTVL.